The 6 T cell receptor beta chains listed next were all sequenced from one sample in a study of blood T cell repertoires in COVID-19. Profiling relied on immunoSEQ multiplex PCR, and the TCRdb table lists in-frame clones only, not all of them. Seen here are some 100,000 clones, 75% to 90% observed once, and the top ten hold about 5.2%. Sequencing was carried out using peripheral blood. These receptors were collected from a woman aged 80 or over with active COVID-19.

The chain links TRBV21-1 to TRBJ2-3; TRBD2 is taken as the D call from the table, unchecked against the DNA. TRBV21-1 is recorded as a pseudogene. The length of the CDR3 is 15 residues. In DNA form, the CDR3 reads TGTGCCAGCAGCAACGGCGGGGGATGCACAGATACGCAGTATTTT. As protein: CASSNGGGCTDTQYF.

This chain uses TRBV7-2 with TRBJ1-1; possible D gene TRBD1, 6 bases. The length of the CDR3 is 14 residues. The V gene's germline CDR1 is SGHTA and CDR2 FQGNSA. V was cut by 5 bases and J by 5 bases, with 15 bases left in between. CDR3 sequence reads: CASSPGGAHTEAFF. CDR3 DNA: TGTGCCAGCAGCCCGGGGGGGGCGCATACTGAAGCTTTCTTT.

The CDR3 is CASTQGDQPQHF. The CDR3 nucleotides are TGTGCCAGCACCCAGGGCGATCAGCCCCAGCATTTT. The chain combines TRBV27 with TRBJ1-5, with D possibly TRBD1 on 5 matching bases. Per the germline V gene, CDR1 is MNHEY and CDR2 is SMNVEV (reference sequence). There are 12 residues in the CDR3. V was shortened by 7 bases and J by 5 bases, with 9 bases between the two germline ends.

V and J are TRBV12-3 or TRBV12-4 and TRBJ2-1, with TRBD1 matching over 7 bases. The CDR3 runs to 12 residues. Trimming cost V 7 bases and J 9 bases; bases outside gene matches: 6. CDR3 residues: CASIYRGGEQFF. The CDR3 nucleotides are TGTGCCAGCATCTACAGGGGCGGTGAGCAGTTCTTC.

The chain carries TRBV20-1 and TRBJ1-4; 7 bases fit TRBD1. The length of the CDR3 is 11 residues. The ends lost 6 bases at V and 7 bases at J; junction bases unmatched: 2. CDR1 and CDR2 (germline): DFQATT, SNEGSKA (reference sequence). The CDR3 loop reads CSAGGGEKLFF. CDR3 DNA sequence: TGCAGTGCAGGGGGCGGTGAAAAACTGTTTTTT.

V is TRBV3-1 (or the pseudogene TRBV3-2) and J is TRBJ2-7; D may be TRBD1 (5 bases). There are 15 residues in the CDR3. Germline CDR1 reads LGHDT; CDR2 reads YNNKEL (reference sequence). Trimming pared 2 bases from V and 3 bases from J, leaving 14 bases between. The CDR3 here is CASSQFPGLDYEQYF. CDR3 nucleotides: TGTGCCAGCAGCCAATTCCCAGGGTTGGACTACGAGCAGTACTTC.